The 17 T cell receptor beta chains listed next were all sequenced from one sample in a study of shared clonotypes between healthy human individuals. The repertoire was sequenced with immunoSEQ multiplex PCR; TCRdb's copy has only in-frame clones and lacks some. Of a few million clones detected, more than 90% appear once; the ten largest clones hold around 0.14%. The sample taken for sequencing was naive CD4+ T cells sorted from blood. The subset: CD45RA+ positively selected. These TCRs come from a man aged 18 to 30 in good health.

This chain uses TRBV2 with TRBJ1-3; D may be TRBD1 (5 bases). Germline-derived CDR1 and CDR2 are SNHLY and FYNNEI. V was pared by 3 bases and J by 4 bases, with 10 bases between. The CDR3 covers 14 residues. The CDR3 DNA reads as TGTGCCAGCAGTGAGGGAGGGGTAGGAAACACCATATATTTT. Translating gives CASSEGGVGNTIYF.

The genes are TRBV5-6 and TRBJ1-5, with a possible D match to TRBD1 (5 bases). This CDR3 comprises 15 residues. Trimming shortened V by 4 bases and J by 0 bases, and 11 bases separated the two germline ends. Germline lookup yields CDR1 SGHDT and CDR2 YYEEEE. The CDR3 sequence: CASSLQGDSNQPQHF. The CDR3, as DNA: TGTGCCAGCAGCCTTCAGGGAGATAGCAATCAGCCCCAGCATTTT. The variable domain in full, completed from reference TRBV5-6 and TRBJ1-5, reads DAGVTQSPTHLIKTRGQQVTLRCSPKSGHDTVSWYQQALGQGPQFIFQYYEEEERQRGNFPDRFSGHQFPNYSSELNVNALLLGDSALYLCASSLQGDSNQPQHFGDGTRLSIL.

This chain connects TRBV10-3 to TRBJ1-1; D gene unclear. Germline lookup yields CDR1 ENHRY and CDR2 SYGVKD. This CDR3 region has 13 residues. Trimming pared 3 bases from V and 10 bases from J, leaving 15 bases between. The DNA for the CDR3 is TGTGCCATCAGTGAAGAAGGGAAGGGTGGAGCTTTCTTT. This translates into CAISEEGKGGAFF.

The rearrangement uses TRBV6-6 and TRBJ1-1; D call uncertain. This CDR3 has 15 amino acids. V lost 6 bases, J lost 5 bases, and 19 bases lay in between. CDR1 is MNHNY, CDR2 SVGAGI, per germline (reference sequence). CDR3 sequence: CASSDREGLVTEAFF. The CDR3 nucleotides are TGTGCCAGCAGCGATAGAGAGGGCTTGGTAACTGAAGCTTTCTTT.

The chain links TRBV5-1 to TRBJ1-4; the D gene is possibly TRBD1 (6 bases). Trimming took off 4 bases at V and 10 bases at J, with 11 bases between the two ends. The CDR3 sequence is 12 residues long. Germline loops: CDR1 SGHRS, CDR2 YFSETQ. CDR3 protein: CASSPEGGKLFF. Here the CDR3 DNA reads TGCGCCAGCAGCCCGGAAGGGGGAAAACTGTTTTTT.

The V call is TRBV18, the J call TRBJ2-7; D gene uncertain. V lost 3 bases and J lost 0, with 12 bases in between. The CDR3 is 15 amino acids. Germline V gene data show CDR1 as KGHSH and CDR2 as LQKENI. The CDR3 coding sequence is TGTGCCAGCTCACCCTCACTGAAGAGCTCCTACGAGCAGTACTTC. Translated, it gives CASSPSLKSSYEQYF.

This rearrangement joins TRBV11-2 to TRBJ2-1, with D uncertain. CDR3 length: 15 amino acids. From germline, CDR1 is SGHAT and CDR2 FQNNGV. V was trimmed by 1 base and J by 4 bases, leaving 11 bases between them. CDR3 nucleotides: TGTGCCAGCAGCTTAGGTCCTGGTGGGTACAATGAGCAGTTCTTC. It encodes CASSLGPGGYNEQFF. The entire variable domain, with the rest obtained from reference TRBV11-2 and TRBJ2-1, is as follows: EAGVAQSPRYKIIEKRQSVAFWCNPISGHATLYWYQQILGQGPKLLIQFQNNGVVDDSQLPKDRFSAERLKGVDSTLKIQPAKLEDSAVYLCASSLGPGGYNEQFFGPGTRLTVL.

The chain combines TRBV5-1 with TRBJ2-5; D possibly uses TRBD1 or TRBD2 (6 bases each). Germline CDR1 is SGHRS and CDR2 is YFSETQ. Trimming shortened V by 0 bases and J by 4 bases, and 13 bases separated the two germline ends. The CDR3 is made up of 15 amino acids. In DNA form, the CDR3 reads TGCGCCAGCAGCTTGGGGGGGGCGAACCCAGAGACCCAGTACTTC. This translates into CASSLGGANPETQYF.

The chain employs TRBV6-5 and TRBJ1-4; tentative D call: TRBD1 (6 bases). Trimming stripped 0 bases from V and 12 bases from J, with 14 bases between. Germline CDR1 and CDR2: MNHEY and SVGAGI. This CDR3 has 14 residues. CDR3 region: CASSYSTGARELFF. DNA of the CDR3: TGTGCCAGCAGTTACTCGACAGGCGCAAGAGAACTGTTTTTT.

About this clone: This same CDR3 is encoded by further DNA sequences in the sample. The chain couples TRBV9 to TRBJ2-5, with D maybe TRBD1 (5 bases). Germline V gene data show CDR1 as SGDLS and CDR2 as YYNGEE. V lost 0 bases, J lost 4 bases, and 7 bases lay in between. There are 13 residues in the CDR3. DNA of the CDR3: TGTGCCAGCAGCGTAGGTCAGGGAGAGACCCAGTACTTC. Translated, it gives CASSVGQGETQYF.

A word on this clone: Germline and junction disagree at one end, which may indicate a read error. V and J are TRBV15 and TRBJ2-2; the match to TRBD2 covers 8 bases. This CDR3 is 16 amino acids long. CDR1 is LNHNV and CDR2 is YYDKDF in the germline V gene (reference sequence). In DNA form, the CDR3 reads TGTGCCACCAGCAGAGCCGGGGGGGCGAAAACCGGGGAGCTGTTTTTT. The encoded protein is CATSRAGGAKTGELFF.

This rearrangement joins TRBV30 to TRBJ2-5; 8 bases fit TRBD1. The J call could be wrong; TRBJ2-7 is a better fit for the DNA end. Germline CDR1 GTSNPN, CDR2 SVGIG (reference sequence). CDR3 length: 13 residues. The CDR3 coding sequence is TGTGCCTGGAGAGCGACAGGGGCGTACGAGCAGTACTTC. This translates into CAWRATGAYEQYF.

The chain uses TRBV5-6 and TRBJ2-7, with D perhaps TRBD1 or TRBD2 (5 bases each). CDR3 length equals 15 residues. Trimming shortened V by 4 bases and J by 2 bases, and 16 bases separated the two germline ends. The germline CDR1 and CDR2 sequences are SGHDT and YYEEEE. Written as DNA, the CDR3 is TGTGCCAGCAGCCCCCGGGACCTATTGACCTACGAGCAGTACTTC. Protein sequence: CASSPRDLLTYEQYF.

About this clone: Other DNA sequences within the sample encode an identical CDR3. The chain has TRBV5-1 and TRBJ1-5; perhaps TRBD1 as D (6 bases). The CDR3 contains 14 residues. Trimming pared 0 bases from V and 4 bases from J, leaving 8 bases between. Germline V lookup: CDR1 SGHRS, CDR2 YFSETQ. The CDR3: CASSLEGVNQPQHF. The CDR3 DNA sequence: TGCGCCAGCAGCTTGGAGGGGGTTAATCAGCCCCAGCATTTT.

The chain couples TRBV2 to TRBJ2-5; 8 bases match TRBD1. This CDR3 has 16 amino acids. CDR1 and CDR2 from the germline V gene are SNHLY and FYNNEI. The junction had 11 bases not matched to a gene; V was cut back by 6 bases and J by 2 bases. CDR3 nucleotides: TGTGCCAGCAGCCCCACAGGGGGTTTTGGTCAAGAGACCCAGTACTTC. Its protein is CASSPTGGFGQETQYF.

This clone was seen a handful of times. The chain links TRBV10-1 to TRBJ2-1, with 8 positions matching TRBD1. Germline CDR1 reads WNHNN; CDR2 reads SYGVQD (reference sequence). The length of the CDR3 is 14 residues. After removal of 5 bases from V and 13 bases from J, the junction contained 13 bases not matched to a gene. CDR3 DNA: TGCGCCAGCAGTCGGCAGGGGGCCTGGGCGGACCAGTTCTTC. Its protein is CASSRQGAWADQFF.

The chain is built from TRBV28 and TRBJ1-3; maybe TRBD1 (6 bases). This CDR3 spans 15 amino acids. V was cut by 2 bases and J by 3 bases, with 11 bases left in between. The germline V gene encodes CDR1 MDHEN and CDR2 SYDVKM. Here the CDR3 DNA reads TGTGCCAGCAGTTTAAGTCAGGGGAGTGGAAACACCATATATTTT. It specifies CASSLSQGSGNTIYF.